Listed below are T cell receptor beta chains from one sample, sequenced in a study of cytomegalovirus exposure and HLA in healthy donors. Profiling relied on immunoSEQ multiplex PCR, and the TCRdb table lists in-frame clones only, not all of them. Counted here are about 250,000 clones, 80% occurring once; the ten biggest clones make up over 0.3%. Sequencing input: PBMCs. The origin of the receptors is a girl aged 2-10 years in good health and CMV-seronegative. Both conserved end residues are part of each CDR3. Each record gives: J gene, clone size, V gene, CDR3 protein. Only part of the rows carry a size: once, few, many, or a class if the clone is expanded.

TRBJ2-1,.,TRBV7-8,CASSPTGGLGNNEQFF
TRBJ2-7,.,TRBV10-3,CANRPGGGDEQYF
TRBJ1-2,.,TRBV4-2,CASSQGRDRGGTGYTF
TRBJ1-1,.,TRBV9,CASSVGTVNTEAFF
TRBJ2-5,.,TRBV5-1,CASRPTSLETQYF
TRBJ1-6,.,TRBV4-1,CASSLEGVNSPLHF
TRBJ2-1,.,TRBV7-3,CASSPTPNSWRGGLNNEQFF
TRBJ1-2,.,TRBV5-1,CASSLDHTVTRRDGYTF
TRBJ1-1,.,TRBV15,CATSRVSHTEAFF
TRBJ2-1,.,TRBV2,CATGTGLTTYNEQFF
TRBJ2-7,.,TRBV2,CATELRDRRYEQYF
TRBJ1-5,few,TRBV4-2,CASSHDRSQPQHF
TRBJ1-1,once,TRBV6-5,CASSYTEMNTEAFF
TRBJ1-5,few,TRBV28,CASSSLNQPQHF
TRBJ1-1,.,TRBV28,CASSESLTVTEAFF
TRBJ1-6,.,TRBV14,CASSLRASNSPLHF
TRBJ2-1,few,TRBV7-6,CASSFQLNEQFF
TRBJ2-7,.,TRBV30,CAWNPRDLYEQYF
TRBJ2-1,.,TRBV30,CAWGAGTGYYNEQFF
TRBJ2-1,few,TRBV11-3,CASSLEQGGSSSYNEQFF
TRBJ2-2,.,TRBV6-5,CASRKTGTGELFF
TRBJ2-3,.,TRBV7-3,CASSPSGGSGDTQYF
TRBJ1-5,.,TRBV10-2,CASSDTGGPFSNQPQHF
TRBJ2-7,.,TRBV5-1,CASSFGPITFEQYF
TRBJ1-5,once,TRBV10-3,CAISESRESLENQPQHF
TRBJ2-2,.,TRBV9,CASSVVVNTGELFF
TRBJ1-1,few,TRBV10-1,CASRGQNTEAFF
TRBJ1-4,.,TRBV15,CATSRAGHKNEKLFF
TRBJ1-5,once,TRBV18,CASSPLQGALDQPQHF
TRBJ2-7,.,TRBV5-1,CASSPGASGTGYF
TRBJ1-6,.,TRBV7-3,CASSLRTGLGSPLHF
TRBJ2-1,.,TRBV28,CASRTNSPYNEQFF
TRBJ2-1,once,TRBV19,CASSIYGGMGNEQFF
.,.,TRBV29-1,CSVGGGRTGYEQYF